These 2 T cell receptor beta chains were all obtained from the same sample, sequenced in a study of tissue T cells after allogeneic stem cell transplantation. Time point indicated: mouse harvest day 7 after allogeneic transplant. Tail vein injection delivered 10^7 T-cell-depleted bone marrow cells and 10^6 splenic CD5+ T cells. The method was immunoSEQ multiplex PCR; TCRdb's version includes in-frame clones alone and lacks a portion of them. The sample includes roughly 6,600 clones, less than 60% of them seen just once. Sequencing input: lymph node tissue. The receptors shown here come from a female BALB/c mouse given C57BL/6 T cells with graft-versus-host disease after an allogeneic hematopoietic cell transplant.

Regarding this clone: Gene names refer to mouse genes. Read sequence stops 1 residue before the CDR3 end, and the germline J gene provides the missing end. This chain joins TRBV3 and TRBJ2-7; 11 bases are a match to TRBD2. The CDR3 is 15 amino acids. J lost 0 bases, V lost 4 bases, and 2 bases had no gene match. CDR1 and CDR2 (germline): SNHLY, FYNGKV (reference sequence). CDR3 in amino acids: CASSSDWGGSYEQYF. Partial CDR3 DNA: TGTGCCAGCAGCTCCGACTGGGGGGGCTCCTATGAACAGTAC. Using reference TRBV3 and TRBJ2-7 for the parts outside the CDR3, the full variable domain is GPKVLQIPSHQIIDMGQMVTLNCDPVSNHLYFYWYKQILGQQMEFLVNFYNGKVMEKSKLFKDQFSVERPDGSYFTLKIQPTALEDSAVYFCASSSDWGGSYEQYFGPGTRLTVL.

Points on this clone: The genes and germline here are from mouse. The DNA read from the CDR3 is TGTGCCAGCAGCCAACAGGGGAGCAACCAGGCTCCGCTT. Translating gives CASSQQGSNQAPL. The full CDR3 protein reads CASSQQGSNQAPLF. The chain joins TRBV5 to TRBJ1-5; tentative D call: TRBD1 (6 bases). The read halts 1 residue ahead of the CDR3 end, with the missing end drawn from the germline J gene. Germline CDR1 is LGHNA and CDR2 is YNLKQL (reference sequence). The germline V and J ends were trimmed by 2 bases and 3 bases, with 8 bases remaining between them. The CDR3 totals 14 residues.